This T cell receptor beta chain was profiled in a study of blood T cell repertoires in COVID-19. For the study at large: The study drew acute and convalescent COVID-19 samples from the United States, Italy and Spain. Sources were T cells, B-cell-depleted T cells, or PBMCs; the material itself was cDNA or gDNA.

How the authors handled the data: Amplifying reference gene primers gave estimates of nucleated cell counts. TCRdb's table, derived via immunoSEQ multiplex PCR, lists solely in-frame clones and lacks some. V and J calls and clone size come straight from that table; D and trimming were deduced from the DNA. The repertoire holds about 180,000 clones, more than 70% seen once, with about 3.9% in the top ten. V was shortened by 3 bases and J by 5 bases, with 11 bases between the two germline ends. Looked up from germline, CDR1 is MNHEY and CDR2 is SMNVEV (reference sequence). The length of the CDR3 is 13 residues.

Specimen: peripheral blood. This TCR was sampled from a woman younger than 45 with acute or convalescent COVID-19. The V call is TRBV27, the J call TRBJ2-7, with D possibly TRBD1 on 6 matching bases. In DNA form, the CDR3 reads TGTGCCAGCAGTTTCCTAGGGGGAGACGAGCAGTACTTC. Its protein is CASSFLGGDEQYF.